This T cell receptor (beta chain) appears in the sequencing data of a study of neoadjuvant nivolumab and ipilimumab in lung cancer. The study, taken as a whole, reports: Resected-tumor TCR richness correlated positively with pretherapy blood richness.

With regard to this clone: Its target is unknown.

Only in-frame clones appear in the TCRdb table, and some are missing; sequencing was by immunoSEQ multiplex PCR. The data contain about 28,000 clones, approximately 80% of them singletons. The V gene's germline CDR1 is SQVTM and CDR2 ANQGSEA. V was cut by 0 bases and J by 7 bases, with 9 bases left in between. The CDR3 covers 12 residues. This receptor was obtained from an adult with non-small cell lung cancer. The specimen comprised tumor tissue, sampled after neoadjuvant nivolumab, alone or with ipilimumab, at or shortly before surgery. The chain employs TRBV29-1 and TRBJ1-2; tentatively, D is TRBD1 (5 bases). This CDR3 is CSVEDQGTGYTF. The CDR3 nucleotides are TGCAGCGTTGAAGATCAAGGGACTGGCTACACCTTC.